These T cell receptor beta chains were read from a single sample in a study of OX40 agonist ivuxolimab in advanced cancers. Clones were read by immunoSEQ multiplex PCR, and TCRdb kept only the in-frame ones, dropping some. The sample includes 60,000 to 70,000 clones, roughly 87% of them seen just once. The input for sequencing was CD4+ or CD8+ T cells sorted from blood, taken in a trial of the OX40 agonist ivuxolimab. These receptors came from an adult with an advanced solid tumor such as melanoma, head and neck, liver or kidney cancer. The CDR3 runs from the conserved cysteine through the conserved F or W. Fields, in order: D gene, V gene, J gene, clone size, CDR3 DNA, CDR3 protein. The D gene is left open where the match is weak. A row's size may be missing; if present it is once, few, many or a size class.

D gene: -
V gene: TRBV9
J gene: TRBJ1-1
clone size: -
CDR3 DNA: TGTGCCAGCAGCGTCGCCGGGACGGAGAACACTGAAGCTTTCTTT
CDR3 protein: CASSVAGTENTEAFF

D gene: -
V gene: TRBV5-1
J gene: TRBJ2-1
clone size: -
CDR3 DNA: TGCGCCAGCAGCTGGACCCCCCGGCAGGGTGGAGATGAGCAGTTCTTC
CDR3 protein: CASSWTPRQGGDEQFF

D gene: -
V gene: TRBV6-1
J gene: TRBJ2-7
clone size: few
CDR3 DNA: TGTGCCAGCAGTGAATGGAGGGGAGTTGGCTACGAGCAGTACTTC
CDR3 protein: CASSEWRGVGYEQYF

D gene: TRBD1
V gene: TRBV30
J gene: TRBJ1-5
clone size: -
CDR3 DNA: TGTGCCTGGAGTCGGACAGGGGCCAGGGAGCCCCAGCATTTT
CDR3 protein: CAWSRTGAREPQHF

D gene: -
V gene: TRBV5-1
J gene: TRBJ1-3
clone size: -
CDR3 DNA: TGCGCCAGCAGCCTATATAACAGTTACCTCTCTGGAAACACCATATATTTT
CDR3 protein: CASSLYNSYLSGNTIYF

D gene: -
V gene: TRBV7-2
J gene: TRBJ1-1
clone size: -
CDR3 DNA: TGTGCCAGCAGGCGTTCAGGGGCAGGTACTGAAGCTTTCTTT
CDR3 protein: CASRRSGAGTEAFF

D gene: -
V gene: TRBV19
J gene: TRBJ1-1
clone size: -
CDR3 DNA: TGTGCCAGTAATAGACTTGACCTGAACACTGAAGCTTTCTTT
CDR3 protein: CASNRLDLNTEAFF

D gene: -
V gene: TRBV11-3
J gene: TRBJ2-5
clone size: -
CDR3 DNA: TGTGCCAGCAGCTTACGGACACGGCCCGAGACCCAGTACTTC
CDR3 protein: CASSLRTRPETQYF

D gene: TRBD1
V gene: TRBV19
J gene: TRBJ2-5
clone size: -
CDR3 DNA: TGTGCCAGTAGTCGACAGGGGGCGTTAGAGACCCAGTACTTC
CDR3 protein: CASSRQGALETQYF

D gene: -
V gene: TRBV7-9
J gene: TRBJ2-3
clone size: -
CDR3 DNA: TGTGCCACCCACCAAGAAGGGGACACGCAGTATTTT
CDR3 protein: CATHQEGDTQYF

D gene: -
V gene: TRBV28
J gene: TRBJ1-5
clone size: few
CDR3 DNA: TGTGCCAGCAGAGGGGGGCAGGGCAATCAGCCCCAGCATTTT
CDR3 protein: CASRGGQGNQPQHF

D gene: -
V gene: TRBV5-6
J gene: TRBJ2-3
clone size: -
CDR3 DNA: TGTGCCAGCAGCTTTGTCGCTCGGACCGCAGATACGCAGTATTTT
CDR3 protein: CASSFVARTADTQYF

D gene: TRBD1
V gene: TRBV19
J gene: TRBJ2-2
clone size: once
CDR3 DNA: TGTGCCAGTAGTAGCGGACAGGGGCTGCCGAACACCGGGGAGCTGTTTTTT
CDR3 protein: CASSSGQGLPNTGELFF

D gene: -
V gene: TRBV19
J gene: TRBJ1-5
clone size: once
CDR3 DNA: TGTGCCACCGAGCCAACCGATTTAGGCAATCAGCCCCAGCATTTT
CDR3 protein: CATEPTDLGNQPQHF

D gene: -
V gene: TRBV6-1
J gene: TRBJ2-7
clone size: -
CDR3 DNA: TGTGCCAGCAGTGGAAATTCAGGGTCCTCCTACGAGCAGTACTTC
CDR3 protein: CASSGNSGSSYEQYF

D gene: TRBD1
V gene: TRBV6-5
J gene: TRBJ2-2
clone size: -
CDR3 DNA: TGTGCCAGCAGTTACGGGACAGACACCGGGGAGCTGTTTTTT
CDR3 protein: CASSYGTDTGELFF

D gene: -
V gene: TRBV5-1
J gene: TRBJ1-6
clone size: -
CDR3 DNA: TGCGCCAGCAGGACAGACGGGCATAATTCACCCCTCCACTTT
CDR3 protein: CASRTDGHNSPLHF

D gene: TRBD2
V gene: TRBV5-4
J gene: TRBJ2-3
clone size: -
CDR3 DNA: TGTGCCAGCAGCCGTCCGGGACTAGGCAACACAGATACGCAGTATTTT
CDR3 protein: CASSRPGLGNTDTQYF

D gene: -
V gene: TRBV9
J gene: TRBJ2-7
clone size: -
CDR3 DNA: TGTGCCAGCAGCCTAGGGGGCGAGCAGTACTTC
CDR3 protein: CASSLGGEQYF

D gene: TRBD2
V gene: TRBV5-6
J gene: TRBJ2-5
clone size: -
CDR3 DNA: TGTGCCAGCAGCTTATCCCCGGGGCTAGCGGGCCGACAAGAGACCCAGTACTTC
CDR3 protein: CASSLSPGLAGRQETQYF

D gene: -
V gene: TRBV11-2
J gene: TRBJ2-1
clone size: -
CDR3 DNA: TGTGCCAGCAGCTTACCCACCAGCATAGGTGAGCAGTTCTTC
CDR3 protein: CASSLPTSIGEQFF

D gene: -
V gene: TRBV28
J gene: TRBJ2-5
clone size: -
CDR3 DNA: TGTGCCAGCAGTACCCTAAAGGATAGCGTACGGACCCAGTACTTC
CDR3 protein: CASSTLKDSVRTQYF

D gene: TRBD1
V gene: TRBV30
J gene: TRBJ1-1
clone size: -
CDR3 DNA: TGTGCCTGGAGAAGGACAGGGAATATAGAGACTGAAGCTTTCTTT
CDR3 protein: CAWRRTGNIETEAFF

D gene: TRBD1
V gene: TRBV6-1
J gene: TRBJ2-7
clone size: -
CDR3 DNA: TGTGCCACCTCCCGGGACAGGGACGAGCAGTACTTC
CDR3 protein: CATSRDRDEQYF

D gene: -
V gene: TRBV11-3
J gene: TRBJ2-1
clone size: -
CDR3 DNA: TGTGCCAGTAGCTTAGATCTTTGGGGGAGATCCTACAATGAGCAGTTCTTC
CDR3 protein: CASSLDLWGRSYNEQFF

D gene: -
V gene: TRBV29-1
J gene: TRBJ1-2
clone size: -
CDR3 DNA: TGCAGCGTTGAAGATGGAGGGAACTATGGCTACACCTTC
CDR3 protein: CSVEDGGNYGYTF

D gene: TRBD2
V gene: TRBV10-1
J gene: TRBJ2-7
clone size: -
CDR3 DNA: TGCGCCAGCAGCCCCGGGACTAGCGGGATGTACGAGCAGTACTTC
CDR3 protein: CASSPGTSGMYEQYF

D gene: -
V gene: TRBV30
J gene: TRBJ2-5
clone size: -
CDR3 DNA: TGTGCCTGGAGCCCGGGGGTAGTGGAGACCCGGTACTTC
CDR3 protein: CAWSPGVVETRYF

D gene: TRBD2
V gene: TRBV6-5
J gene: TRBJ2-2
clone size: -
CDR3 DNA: TGTGCCAGCAGTTACCGGACTAGCGGAAGTGCCAGGGAGCTGTTTTTT
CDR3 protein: CASSYRTSGSARELFF

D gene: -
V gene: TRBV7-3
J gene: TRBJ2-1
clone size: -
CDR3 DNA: -
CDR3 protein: CASSFGNGYNEQFF

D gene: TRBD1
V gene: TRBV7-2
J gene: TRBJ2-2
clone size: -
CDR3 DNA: TGTGCCAGCAGACGGACAGGAAACACCGGGGAGCTGTTTTTT
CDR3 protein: CASRRTGNTGELFF

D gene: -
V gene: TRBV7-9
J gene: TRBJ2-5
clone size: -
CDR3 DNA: TGTGCCAGCAGCTCAGAGGTCTTCCAAGAGACCCAGTACTTC
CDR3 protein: CASSSEVFQETQYF

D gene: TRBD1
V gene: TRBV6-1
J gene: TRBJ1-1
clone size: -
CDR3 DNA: TGTGCCAGCAGTGAAGCTGGACAGGGCTATACTGAAGCTTTCTTT
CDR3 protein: CASSEAGQGYTEAFF

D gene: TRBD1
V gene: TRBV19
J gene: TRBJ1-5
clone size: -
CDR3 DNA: TGTGCCAGTATGGGACAGGCCAATCAGCCCCAGCATTTT
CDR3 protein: CASMGQANQPQHF

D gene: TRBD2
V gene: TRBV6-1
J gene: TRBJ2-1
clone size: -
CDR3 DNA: TGTGCCAGCAGTCTTATAGGACTAGCGGGAGCGGTGCAGTTCTTC
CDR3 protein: CASSLIGLAGAVQFF

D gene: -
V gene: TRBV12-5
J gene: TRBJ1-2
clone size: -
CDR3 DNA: TGTGCTAGTGGTTTGGGAACAGGGAATGGCTACACCTTC
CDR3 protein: CASGLGTGNGYTF

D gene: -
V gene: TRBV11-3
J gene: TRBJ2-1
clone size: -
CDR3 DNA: TGTGCCAGCAGCTTAGTTCTCGGGGCGAGTGGCAATGAGCAGTTCTTC
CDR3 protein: CASSLVLGASGNEQFF

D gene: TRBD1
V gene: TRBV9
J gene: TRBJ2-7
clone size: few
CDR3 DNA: TGTGCCAGCAGCCCCGGGACAGGCTGGTACGAGCAGTACTTC
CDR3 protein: CASSPGTGWYEQYF

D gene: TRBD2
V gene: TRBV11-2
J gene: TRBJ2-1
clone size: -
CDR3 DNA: TGTGCCAGCAGATTAGAAGCGGGGGCCTACAATGAGCAGTTCTTC
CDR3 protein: CASRLEAGAYNEQFF

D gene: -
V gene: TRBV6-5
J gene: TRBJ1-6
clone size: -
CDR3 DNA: TGTGCCAGCAGCCCGGGGGGCTTTTCACCCCTCCACTTT
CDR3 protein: CASSPGGFSPLHF

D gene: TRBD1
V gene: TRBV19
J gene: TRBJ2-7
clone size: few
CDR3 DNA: TGTGCCAGTAGTATTTCCGGACAGGGGGCCTACGAGCAGTACTTC
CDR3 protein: CASSISGQGAYEQYF

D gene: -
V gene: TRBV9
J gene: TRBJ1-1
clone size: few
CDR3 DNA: TGTGCCAGCAGCGTACTCAACAACATGAACACTGAAGCTTTCTTT
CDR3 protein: CASSVLNNMNTEAFF

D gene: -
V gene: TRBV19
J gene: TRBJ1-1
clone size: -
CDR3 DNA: TGTGCCAGTAGTATTCGGCAGGGCGATGCCCGAGGGGCTTTCTTT
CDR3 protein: CASSIRQGDARGAFF

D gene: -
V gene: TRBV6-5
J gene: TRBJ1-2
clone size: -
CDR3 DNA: TGTGCCAGCAGGCCCGGCAGGGCGGACTATGGCTACACCTTC
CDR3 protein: CASRPGRADYGYTF

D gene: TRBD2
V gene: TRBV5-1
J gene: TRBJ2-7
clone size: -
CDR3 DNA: TGCGCCAGCAGAAAACCCGGGACTAGCGGGAGGGCCTCTTTACGCGAGCAGTACTTC
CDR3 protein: CASRKPGTSGRASLREQYF

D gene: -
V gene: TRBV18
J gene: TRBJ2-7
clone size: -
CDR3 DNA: TGTGCCAGCTCATCAAGAACGGGCCCGGGGGCTTACGAGCAGTACTTC
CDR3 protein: CASSSRTGPGAYEQYF